This is a list of T cell receptor beta chains from one sample in a study of blood T cell repertoires in COVID-19. This table comes from immunoSEQ multiplex PCR, and its TCRdb copy is limited to in-frame clones, with some not included. The data contain approximately 110,000 clones, 80% to 90% of them singletons. The sequencing sample was made of peripheral blood. All receptors derive from a woman in her 70s with acute or convalescent COVID-19. The CDR3 runs from the conserved cysteine through the conserved F or W. A D gene is named only where the DNA matches it firmly. A row's size may be missing; if present it is once, few, many or a size class.

clone size: .; J gene: TRBJ2-1; V gene: TRBV2; D gene: .; CDR3 DNA: TGTGCCAGCAGTGTACAGGGAAATATCGTCAATGAGCAGTTCTTC; CDR3 protein: CASSVQGNIVNEQFF
clone size: .; J gene: TRBJ2-2; V gene: TRBV6-5; D gene: .; CDR3 DNA: TGTGCCAGCAGTTACGGTCGGAGGGTAGGGGAGCTGTTTTTT; CDR3 protein: CASSYGRRVGELFF
clone size: .; J gene: TRBJ2-7; V gene: TRBV2; D gene: .; CDR3 DNA: TGTGCCAGCATGGACAGAGGGTCCTACGAGCAGTACTTC; CDR3 protein: CASMDRGSYEQYF
clone size: .; J gene: TRBJ2-2; V gene: TRBV3-1/TRBV3-2; D gene: TRBD1; CDR3 DNA: TGTGCCAGCAGCTACGGGACAGGGGGCACCGGGGAGCTGTTTTTT; CDR3 protein: CASSYGTGGTGELFF
clone size: .; J gene: TRBJ2-1; V gene: TRBV2; D gene: .; CDR3 DNA: TGTGCCAGCATTTCGAGCTCCTACAATGAGCAGTTCTTC; CDR3 protein: CASISSSYNEQFF
clone size: .; J gene: TRBJ2-7; V gene: TRBV4-3; D gene: .; CDR3 DNA: TGCGCCAGCAGCCAAGATCGTGGTAGCGGCTACGAGCAGTACTTC; CDR3 protein: CASSQDRGSGYEQYF
clone size: few; J gene: TRBJ1-3; V gene: TRBV6-5; D gene: .; CDR3 DNA: TGTGCCAGCAGTTACGCAGGGGATGGGCCTGGAAACACCATATATTTT; CDR3 protein: CASSYAGDGPGNTIYF
clone size: .; J gene: TRBJ2-2; V gene: TRBV27; D gene: TRBD1; CDR3 DNA: TGTGCCAGCGGTCGACAGGGGGCCGGGGAGCTGTTTTTT; CDR3 protein: CASGRQGAGELFF
clone size: .; J gene: TRBJ1-2; V gene: TRBV30; D gene: .; CDR3 DNA: TGTGCCTGGACTCCTCGGGGGGTTTACTATGGCTACACCTTC; CDR3 protein: CAWTPRGVYYGYTF
clone size: few; J gene: TRBJ2-7; V gene: TRBV6-2/TRBV6-3; D gene: TRBD2; CDR3 DNA: TGTGCCAGCAGTGGGGGTAGCGGGACCTACGAGCAGTACTTC; CDR3 protein: CASSGGSGTYEQYF
clone size: once; J gene: TRBJ2-1; V gene: TRBV24-1; D gene: TRBD1; CDR3 DNA: TGTGCCACCAGTGATGCCGACAGGGAAACGCTCTTC; CDR3 protein: CATSDADRETLF
clone size: .; J gene: TRBJ2-2; V gene: TRBV29-1; D gene: TRBD2; CDR3 DNA: TGCAGCGTACGAGGGACTAGCGGGGCCACCGGGGAGCTGTTTTTT; CDR3 protein: CSVRGTSGATGELFF
clone size: .; J gene: TRBJ1-1; V gene: TRBV20-1; D gene: .; CDR3 DNA: TGCAGTGCTGCCGCGGACACTGAAGCTTTCTTT; CDR3 protein: CSAAADTEAFF
clone size: .; J gene: TRBJ2-7; V gene: TRBV28; D gene: TRBD2; CDR3 DNA: TGTGCCAGCAGTTTACAAGCGGGATCCTACGAGCAGTACTTC; CDR3 protein: CASSLQAGSYEQYF
clone size: .; J gene: TRBJ1-1; V gene: TRBV5-6; D gene: TRBD1; CDR3 DNA: TGTGCCAGCAGCCCCCCAGGACAGGGAAGCACTGAAGCTTTCTTT; CDR3 protein: CASSPPGQGSTEAFF
clone size: .; J gene: TRBJ2-3; V gene: TRBV7-2; D gene: .; CDR3 DNA: TGTGCCAGCAGCCTAGCCCCGGGTGCAGATACGCAGTATTTT; CDR3 protein: CASSLAPGADTQYF
clone size: .; J gene: TRBJ2-3; V gene: TRBV9; D gene: TRBD2; CDR3 DNA: TGTGCCAGCAGCGTAGGGGAGCGGGACACAGATACGCAGTATTTT; CDR3 protein: CASSVGERDTDTQYF
clone size: once; J gene: TRBJ1-2; V gene: TRBV11-2; D gene: TRBD1; CDR3 DNA: TGTGCCAGCAGGCGCGGGGGACAGGGGGCCCCAGGGGTTAACTATGGCTACACCTTC; CDR3 protein: CASRRGGQGAPGVNYGYTF
clone size: .; J gene: TRBJ1-1; V gene: TRBV5-1; D gene: .; CDR3 DNA: TGCGCCAGCAGCTTGGAAGGGGTGAGGAGCACTGAAGCTTTCTTT; CDR3 protein: CASSLEGVRSTEAFF
clone size: .; J gene: TRBJ1-1; V gene: TRBV2; D gene: .; CDR3 DNA: TGTGCCAGCAGGCAGGGTGAAGTTACTGAAGCTTTCTTT; CDR3 protein: CASRQGEVTEAFF
clone size: .; J gene: TRBJ1-1; V gene: TRBV30; D gene: .; CDR3 DNA: TGTGCCTGGAGTGTACAGGTCGGCCTCGCTTTCTTT; CDR3 protein: CAWSVQVGLAFF
clone size: .; J gene: TRBJ2-4; V gene: TRBV4-1; D gene: TRBD2; CDR3 DNA: TGCGCCAGCAGCCAAGTTAGCGGGATATCCAAAAACATTCAGTACTTC; CDR3 protein: CASSQVSGISKNIQYF
clone size: .; J gene: TRBJ2-1; V gene: TRBV7-2; D gene: TRBD1; CDR3 DNA: TGTGCCAGCAGCAACACATACCAGGGGGCCGGGGTGAATGAGCAGTTCTTC; CDR3 protein: CASSNTYQGAGVNEQFF
clone size: once; J gene: TRBJ1-2; V gene: TRBV5-6; D gene: TRBD1; CDR3 DNA: TGTGCCAGCAGCTCCCCGGGACAGGGGGCCTTGGGCTACACCTTC; CDR3 protein: CASSSPGQGALGYTF
clone size: few; J gene: TRBJ2-7; V gene: TRBV7-6; D gene: TRBD1; CDR3 DNA: TGTGCCAGCAGCTCTTTACCCGAGGACAGGACCTACTTC; CDR3 protein: CASSSLPEDRTYF
clone size: few; J gene: TRBJ2-3; V gene: TRBV7-9; D gene: TRBD2; CDR3 DNA: TGTGCCAGCAGCTACAGCGGGGGCACAGATACGCAGTATTTT; CDR3 protein: CASSYSGGTDTQYF
clone size: .; J gene: TRBJ1-6; V gene: TRBV6-5; D gene: .; CDR3 DNA: TGTGCCAGCAGTTACGATCGGGATAATTCACCCCTCCACTTT; CDR3 protein: CASSYDRDNSPLHF